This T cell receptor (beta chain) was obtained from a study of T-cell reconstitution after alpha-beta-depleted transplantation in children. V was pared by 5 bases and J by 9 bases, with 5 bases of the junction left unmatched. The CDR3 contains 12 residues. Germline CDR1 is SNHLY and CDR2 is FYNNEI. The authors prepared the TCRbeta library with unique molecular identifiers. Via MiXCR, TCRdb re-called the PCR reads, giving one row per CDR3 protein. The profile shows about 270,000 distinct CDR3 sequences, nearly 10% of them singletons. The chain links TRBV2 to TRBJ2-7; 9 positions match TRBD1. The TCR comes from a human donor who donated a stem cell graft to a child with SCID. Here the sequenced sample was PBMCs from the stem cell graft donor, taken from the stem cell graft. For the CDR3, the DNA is TGTGCCAGCAGTAGGGACAGGGCCAGGCAGTACTTC. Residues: CASSRDRARQYF.